This TCR beta chain was found in a study of blood T cell repertoires in COVID-19. In the source study's methods: It was from reference gene primer amplification that nucleated cell counts were estimated. Here immunoSEQ multiplex PCR was the method, and the copy in TCRdb shows in-frame clones only, minus some. The DNA was the basis for D and trimming; V, J and clone size are from that table. The sample yields roughly 190,000 clones, around 83% seen once. The V gene's germline CDR1 is SGHRS and CDR2 YFSETQ. This CDR3 has 16 residues. The trim removed 0 bases at V and 5 bases at J, leaving 9 bases unmatched.

The sequencing input was peripheral blood. This chain joins TRBV5-1 and TRBJ2-5, with 8 bases that match TRBD2. The clonotype comes from a man in his fifties with active or convalescent COVID-19. The CDR3 spells CASSLADGGAEETQYF. The DNA of the CDR3 is TGCGCCAGCAGCTTGGCTGACGGGGGGGCCGAGGAGACCCAGTACTTC. Based on the CDR3 plus reference TRBV5-1 and TRBJ2-5, the full variable domain is KAGVTQTPRYLIKTRGQQVTLSCSPISGHRSVSWYQQTPGQGLQFLFEYFSETQRNKGNFPGRFSGRQFSNSRSEMNVSTLELGDSALYLCASSLADGGAEETQYFGPGTRLLVL.